The 30 T cell receptor beta chains below all came from one sample that was sequenced in a study of T cell responses to AZD1222 COVID-19 vaccine. Profiling relied on immunoSEQ multiplex PCR, and the TCRdb table lists in-frame clones only, not all of them. Here the sample spans 100,000 to 120,000 clones, roughly 89% being singletons. The sequencing used peripheral blood, collected 28 days after the second AZD1222 dose. These receptors were taken from an adult who received the AZD1222 COVID-19 vaccine.

The chain couples TRBV7-2 to TRBJ1-4, with D tentatively TRBD1 (6 bases). V shed 5 bases and J shed 8 bases, with 18 bases lying between them. CDR1 is SGHTA and CDR2 is FQGNSA in the germline V gene. This CDR3 has 15 residues. CDR3 in amino acids: CASSPSYRVPEKLFF. As DNA, the CDR3 is TGTGCCAGCAGCCCAAGCTACAGGGTCCCCGAAAAACTGTTTTTT.

The chain employs TRBV14 and TRBJ2-7; D remains unclear. Per the germline V gene, CDR1 is SGHDN and CDR2 is FVKESK. The CDR3 runs to 14 residues. The germline V and J ends were trimmed by 1 base and 10 bases, with 17 bases remaining between them. DNA of the CDR3: TGTGCCAGCAGCCAAGGACTGGCCGTGGGAAACCAGTACTTC. This translates into CASSQGLAVGNQYF. Supplemented by reference TRBV14 and TRBJ2-7, the full variable domain reads EAGVTQFPSHSVIEKGQTVTLRCDPISGHDNLYWYRRVMGKEIKFLLHFVKESKQDESGMPNNRFLAERTGGTYSTLKVQPAELEDSGVYFCASSQGLAVGNQYFGPGTRLTVT.

This sequence joins TRBV24-1 and TRBJ2-1, with 8 nucleotides matching TRBD1. Looked up from germline, CDR1 is KGHDR and CDR2 is SFDVKD. The ends lost 4 bases at V and 0 bases at J; junction bases unmatched: 4. This CDR3 spans 16 amino acids. In DNA form, the CDR3 reads TGTGCCACCAGTGACCACGACAGGGGCTCCTACAATGAGCAGTTCTTC. It yields the protein CATSDHDRGSYNEQFF.

The chain is built from TRBV6-2 or TRBV6-3 and TRBJ2-7, with 12 bases that match TRBD2. The V gene end was trimmed by 4 bases and the J gene end by 3 bases; junction bases not matched to a gene: 7. This CDR3 contains 16 residues. Looked up from germline, CDR1 is MNHEY and CDR2 is SVGEGT. CDR3 amino acids: CASSFSGLAGFYEQYF. Here the CDR3 DNA reads TGTGCCAGCAGTTTCTCGGGACTAGCGGGTTTCTACGAGCAGTACTTC.

In this sample, this clone turned up a few times. The chain couples TRBV27 to TRBJ2-7, with D unresolved. V lost 8 bases and J 3 bases, leaving 14 bases between the germline ends. Germline V gene data show CDR1 as MNHEY and CDR2 as SMNVEV (reference sequence). This CDR3 has 13 residues. The CDR3 sequence is CASRFVEGYEQYF. The CDR3 nucleotides are TGTGCCAGCCGGTTTGTAGAAGGCTACGAGCAGTACTTC.

The chain carries TRBV3-1 (or the pseudogene TRBV3-2) and TRBJ1-5; D is ambiguous. Trimming took off 4 bases at V and 3 bases at J, with 13 bases between the two ends. Looked up from germline, CDR1 is LGHDT and CDR2 is YNNKEL (reference sequence). This CDR3 has 15 residues. The CDR3 loop reads CASSPEGSLNQPQHF. The CDR3 DNA reads TGTGCCAGCAGCCCGGAGGGATCACTCAATCAGCCCCAGCATTTT.

The rearrangement uses TRBV5-6 and TRBJ2-3; D gene unclear. The CDR3 consists of 16 residues. The V gene's germline CDR1 is SGHDT and CDR2 YYEEEE. V was shortened by 3 bases and J by 0 bases, with 14 bases between the two germline ends. CDR3 region: CASSSLMTDSTDTQYF. The CDR3 DNA follows: TGTGCCAGCAGCTCTCTGATGACGGACAGCACAGATACGCAGTATTTT.

V usage is TRBV11-3 and J usage is TRBJ2-3; D perhaps matches TRBD2 (5 bases). In germline, CDR1 is SGHNT, CDR2 YENEEA. The CDR3 runs to 13 residues. The ends were cut back, 1 base at V and 6 bases at J, with 8 bases in the middle. CDR3 region: CASSLGERDTQYF. The CDR3 region has the DNA TGTGCCAGCAGCTTAGGGGAGAGGGATACGCAGTATTTT. Full variable domain (rest looked up from reference TRBV11-3 and TRBJ2-3): EAGVVQSPRYKIIEKKQPVAFWCNPISGHNTLYWYLQNLGQGPELLIRYENEEAVDDSQLPKDRFSAERLKGVDSTLKIQPAELGDSAVYLCASSLGERDTQYFGPGTRLTVL.

This rearrangement joins TRBV7-2 to TRBJ2-7; no definite D call. The germline V gene encodes CDR1 SGHTA and CDR2 FQGNSA. This CDR3 comprises 12 residues. V lost 5 bases and J lost 1, with 6 bases in between. The CDR3 protein is CASSAISYEQYF. CDR3 DNA sequence: TGTGCCAGCAGCGCAATTTCCTACGAGCAGTACTTC.

The rearrangement uses TRBV6-5 and TRBJ2-1, with 12 bases lining up with TRBD2. J gave up 7 bases and V 7 bases, and 2 bases lay outside the gene matches. This CDR3 is built from 13 residues. The V gene's germline CDR1 is MNHEY and CDR2 SVGAGI. The CDR3 reads CASKLAGGNEQFF. The CDR3 DNA follows: TGTGCCAGCAAACTAGCGGGGGGTAATGAGCAGTTCTTC.

V usage is TRBV10-3 and J usage is TRBJ2-7; D uncertain. CDR1 and CDR2 from the germline V gene are ENHRY and SYGVKD. The CDR3 is made up of 14 amino acids. V dropped 3 bases and J dropped 1 base, with 10 bases sitting between them. The chain's CDR3 is CAISDNNLSYEQYF. CDR3 coding DNA: TGTGCCATCAGTGATAACAATTTATCCTACGAGCAGTACTTC.

The chain combines TRBV10-3 with TRBJ2-7; 7 bases are a match to TRBD2. The length of the CDR3 is 12 residues. CDR1 ENHRY and CDR2 SYGVKD come from the germline V gene. The V segment lost 11 bases and the J segment 6 bases; nucleotides outside the gene matches: 10. The DNA for the CDR3 is TGTGCCGCCGCGGGGGTTCCCTCCGAGCAGTACTTC. It translates to CAAAGVPSEQYF.

V and J are TRBV5-1 and TRBJ2-1; 12 bases are a match to TRBD1. Germline CDR1 SGHRS, CDR2 YFSETQ. With V trimmed by 4 bases and J by 5 bases, 4 bases remained unmatched. The CDR3 covers 15 residues. CDR3 bases: TGCGCCAGCAGCGCGGGACAGGGGGCCCACAATGAGCAGTTCTTC. It yields the protein CASSAGQGAHNEQFF.

This chain connects TRBV30 to TRBJ2-3, with TRBD1 matching 7 bases. This CDR3 is built from 17 residues. The V gene end was trimmed by 2 bases and the J gene end by 1 base; junction bases not matched to a gene: 12. CDR1 and CDR2 from the germline V gene are GTSNPN and SVGIG (reference sequence). CDR3: CAWSLTEGAKGTDTQYF. As DNA, the CDR3 is TGTGCCTGGAGTCTCACCGAGGGGGCCAAGGGCACAGATACGCAGTATTTT.

V gene TRBV3-1 (or the pseudogene TRBV3-2) combines with J gene TRBJ2-7; D not resolved. The germline gives CDR1 LGHDT, CDR2 YNNKEL (reference sequence). The ends were cut back, 0 bases at V and 7 bases at J, with 13 bases in the middle. This CDR3 has 14 residues. CDR3 DNA sequence: TGTGCCAGCAGCCAAGACCCGGCCAATCGGGAGCAGTACTTC. As protein: CASSQDPANREQYF.

This sequence joins TRBV7-9 and TRBJ2-2, with D possibly TRBD1 on 6 matching bases. V shed 4 bases and J shed 7 bases, with 13 bases lying between them. This CDR3 contains 14 residues. Germline CDR1 reads SEHNR; CDR2 reads FQNEAQ (reference sequence). The CDR3 bases are TGTGCCAGCAGCTCGATTACAGGGTACGGGGAGCTGTTTTTT. As protein: CASSSITGYGELFF. The full variable domain, its missing parts supplied by reference TRBV7-9 and TRBJ2-2, is DTGVSQNPRHKITKRGQNVTFRCDPISEHNRLYWYRQTLGQGPEFLTYFQNEAQLEKSRLLSDRFSAERPKGSFSTLEIQRTEQGDSAMYLCASSSITGYGELFFGEGSRLTVL.

This chain uses TRBV3-1 (or the pseudogene TRBV3-2) with TRBJ2-7, with 9 bases lining up with TRBD1. J gave up 4 bases and V 3 bases, and 4 bases lay outside the gene matches. The CDR3 runs 14 residues. The V gene's germline CDR1 is LGHDT and CDR2 YNNKEL (reference sequence). CDR3 DNA: TGTGCCAGCAGCCACCGGGACAGGGATTACGAGCAGTACTTC. As protein: CASSHRDRDYEQYF.

This chain connects TRBV5-4 to TRBJ2-2; 7 bases line up with TRBD2. This CDR3 spans 17 amino acids. Per germline, CDR1 SGHNT and CDR2 YYREEE (reference sequence). V lost 4 bases to trimming and J lost 0 bases; unmatched junction nucleotides: 9. The CDR3 region has the DNA TGTGCCAGCAGCACGGGACCCCGGGGGGCGAACACCGGGGAGCTGTTTTTT. It translates to CASSTGPRGANTGELFF.

This chain connects TRBV7-9 to TRBJ2-7, with D perhaps matching TRBD2 (5 bases). This CDR3 has 14 amino acids. Germline values: CDR1 SEHNR, CDR2 FQNEAQ (reference sequence). V was pared by 5 bases and J by 2 bases, with 13 bases between. The CDR3, as DNA: TGTGCCAGCAGCCCCGCCGCGGGCACCTACGAGCAGTACTTC. Protein sequence: CASSPAAGTYEQYF.

The V gene is TRBV30, the J gene TRBJ2-4, with 7 bases aligning to TRBD1. The CDR3 consists of 15 residues. Unmatched junction bases numbered 10, after V lost 8 bases and J lost 0 bases. CDR1 and CDR2 from the germline V gene are GTSNPN and SVGIG (reference sequence). The CDR3 DNA reads as TGTGCCGCAACACAGGGGTTTGGAGCCAAAAACATTCAGTACTTC. As protein: CAATQGFGAKNIQYF.

The V and J genes are TRBV5-1 and TRBJ2-7; tentatively, D is TRBD2 (5 bases). V was clipped by 4 bases and J by 3 bases, with 8 bases between them. CDR1 is SGHRS, CDR2 YFSETQ, per germline. The CDR3 loop spans 12 amino acids. The CDR3 nucleotides are TGCGCCAGCAGCGGGAGAGACTACGAGCAGTACTTC. Translation gives CASSGRDYEQYF.

The chain employs TRBV28 and TRBJ1-2; D uncertain. This CDR3 is built from 16 residues. V was clipped by 7 bases and J by 3 bases, with 21 bases between them. Germline V lookup: CDR1 MDHEN, CDR2 SYDVKM. CDR3 sequence reads: CASTSGDTGFDYGYTF. CDR3 bases: TGTGCCAGCACCTCCGGGGATACGGGCTTTGACTATGGCTACACCTTC.

The chain has TRBV5-1 and TRBJ1-2; 7 bases fit TRBD1. V shed 2 bases, J shed 4 bases, and the junction held 2 bases outside the gene matches. The V gene's germline CDR1 is SGHRS and CDR2 YFSETQ. The CDR3 is 13 amino acids. The CDR3 DNA reads as TGCGCCAGCAGCTTAGGGGGCAGCTATGGCTACACCTTC. Protein product: CASSLGGSYGYTF.

This chain joins TRBV19 and TRBJ1-4; 9 positions match TRBD1. V lost 5 bases, J lost 4 bases, and 5 bases stayed unmatched. The germline V gene encodes CDR1 LNHDA and CDR2 SQIVND (reference sequence). The CDR3 covers 15 residues. The CDR3 DNA reads as TGTGCCAGTAGTGAAGCGGGACAGGGTAATGAAAAACTGTTTTTT. Residues: CASSEAGQGNEKLFF.

This chain links TRBV7-2 with TRBJ2-7, with D perhaps TRBD1 (6 bases). V lost 2 bases to trimming and J lost 3 bases, with 11 bases between them. CDR1 and CDR2 (germline): SGHTA, FQGNSA. The CDR3 is 14 residues long. In DNA, the CDR3 is TGTGCCAGCAGCTTACAAATGGACAGCTACGAGCAGTACTTC. Its protein product is CASSLQMDSYEQYF. The entire variable domain, with the rest obtained from reference TRBV7-2 and TRBJ2-7, is as follows: GAGVSQSPSNKVTEKGKDVELRCDPISGHTALYWYRQSLGQGLEFLIYFQGNSAPDKSGLPSDRFSAERTGGSVSTLTIQRTQQEDSAVYLCASSLQMDSYEQYFGPGTRLTVT.

This chain uses TRBV5-1 with TRBJ1-4; D remains ambiguous. Germline values: CDR1 SGHRS, CDR2 YFSETQ. The length of the CDR3 is 16 residues. Trimming shortened V by 0 bases and J by 0 bases, and 9 bases separated the two germline ends. The CDR3 here is CASSLEGFATNEKLFF. DNA of the CDR3: TGCGCCAGCAGCTTGGAGGGTTTTGCAACTAATGAAAAACTGTTTTTT.

This chain links TRBV4-2 with TRBJ2-3, with 10 bases fitting TRBD2. Trimming took 1 base from V and 1 from J; bases not matched to a gene: 2. The CDR3 has 16 amino acids. The germline V gene has CDR1 LGHNA and CDR2 YNFKEQ. The CDR3 loop is CASSQAGTSGTDTQYF. The DNA of the CDR3 is TGTGCCAGCAGCCAAGCCGGGACTAGCGGCACAGATACGCAGTATTTT.

The chain recombines TRBV5-1 with TRBJ2-3; D is uncertain. Trimming removed 4 bases from V and 4 bases from J, with 19 bases in between. Germline assignment: CDR1 SGHRS and CDR2 YFSETQ. The CDR3 is 16 amino acids. In DNA form, the CDR3 reads TGCGCCAGCAGCCCAAACCCCCCACCCAGCTCAGATACGCAGTATTTT. It yields the protein CASSPNPPPSSDTQYF.

The chain combines TRBV7-9 with TRBJ2-7; D might be TRBD1 (5 bases). CDR1 is SEHNR and CDR2 is FQNEAQ in the germline V gene (reference sequence). This CDR3 has 13 residues. The V and J ends lost 5 bases and 3 bases respectively, with 11 bases between them. CDR3 DNA: TGTGCCAGCAGCCCAAGACAGAACTACGAGCAGTACTTC. As protein: CASSPRQNYEQYF.

This chain connects TRBV6-6 to TRBJ1-1, with D perhaps TRBD1 (6 bases). Trimming took off 7 bases at V and 1 base at J, with 7 bases between the two ends. CDR1 and CDR2 (germline): MNHNY, SVGAGI (reference sequence). This CDR3 comprises 12 residues. The CDR3 sequence is CASTTGNTEAFF. The CDR3 DNA sequence: TGTGCCAGCACGACAGGGAACACTGAAGCTTTCTTT.